These 5 T cell receptor beta chains were sequenced from one sample in a study of cytomegalovirus exposure and HLA in healthy donors. Use of 60 Vbeta and 13 Jbeta primers characterized the PCR. Profiling relied on immunoSEQ multiplex PCR, and the TCRdb table lists in-frame clones only, not all of them. The table has approximately 150,000 clones, 65% to 80% seen once; the top ten hold more than 3%. Sequenced material: PBMCs. The receptors were sampled from a male donor in good health and CMV-seronegative.

In this sample, this clone turned up a few times. The chain combines TRBV28 with TRBJ2-5; 9 bases map to TRBD2. This CDR3 contains 18 residues. V shed 6 bases and J 1 base; nucleotides not matched to a gene: 15. Germline CDR1 and CDR2: MDHEN and SYDVKM. The CDR3 is CASSSSGWGGRAQETQYF. In DNA form, the CDR3 reads TGTGCCAGCAGCTCTTCTGGTTGGGGCGGGAGGGCCCAAGAGACCCAGTACTTC.

The J gene is TRBJ2-3, the V gene TRBV6-5; tentative D call: TRBD2 (6 bases). This CDR3 has 15 residues. Per germline, CDR1 MNHEY and CDR2 SVGAGI. V gave up 4 bases and J gave up 5 bases, with 16 bases separating them. For the CDR3, the DNA is TGTGCCAGCAGTTTGTCAGGTGGGCGGGGAGATACGCAGTATTTT. This codes for CASSLSGGRGDTQYF.

The chain links TRBV6-5 to TRBJ1-3; D remains ambiguous. From germline, CDR1 is MNHEY and CDR2 SVGAGI. Trimming stripped 5 bases from V and 1 base from J, with 12 bases between. The CDR3 runs to 15 residues. DNA of the CDR3: TGTGCCAGCAGTGCGGCGACCATGTCTGGAAACACCATATATTTT. Its translation: CASSAATMSGNTIYF.

The V gene is TRBV5-4, the J gene TRBJ1-3, with 7 bases matching TRBD1. Per germline, CDR1 SGHNT and CDR2 YYREEE (reference sequence). The CDR3 covers 14 residues. The V segment lost 4 bases and the J segment 4 bases; nucleotides outside the gene matches: 5. The CDR3 DNA reads as TGTGCCAGCAGCCTTACAGGGGCCGGAAACACCATATATTTT. Encoded protein: CASSLTGAGNTIYF. The full variable domain, with the rest looked up from reference TRBV5-4 and TRBJ1-3, is ETGVTQSPTHLIKTRGQQVTLRCSSQSGHNTVSWYQQALGQGPQFIFQYYREEENGRGNFPPRFSGLQFPNYSSELNVNALELDDSALYLCASSLTGAGNTIYFGEGSWLTVV.

This chain connects TRBV6-5 to TRBJ2-7; no firm D call. CDR1 and CDR2 (germline): MNHEY, SVGAGI. CDR3 length: 14 amino acids. The V end lost 0 bases, the J end lost 3 bases, and 9 bases lay between the germline ends. The CDR3 region is CASSYSPLNYEQYF. Here the CDR3 DNA reads TGTGCCAGCAGTTACTCCCCTCTAAACTACGAGCAGTACTTC.